This T cell receptor beta chain was captured in a study of blood T cell repertoires in COVID-19 (dated by TCRdb to the early 2020s). General notes on the study: Samples from collaborators originated in the United States, Italy and Spain and spanned both the acute and convalescent phases of COVID-19. The material from the prospective study consisted of cDNA or gDNA derived from T cells, B-cell-depleted T cells, or PBMCs. The dataset comprised deeply sampled blood TCRbeta repertoires from subjects exposed to, actively infected with, or recovered from COVID-19. The repertoires were made available in a free public database intended to serve as a resource for research on the immune response to SARS-CoV-2. Samples were obtained from the ongoing ImmuneRACE study (first 160 participants) and from 1,254 subjects provided by 6 global collaborators. Nearly every sample came with metadata listing a de-identified subject ID, COVID-19 status, age in years and sex. Where HLA class I and class II types were available, the types were taken from metadata supplied by the sample provider, not from assay-based typing.

The immunoSEQ Assay, a bias-controlled multiplex PCR, was used to amplify TCRbeta CDR3 regions from genomic DNA. Processing in the source paper ran as follows. Within the assay, amplification of reference gene primers was used to estimate how many nucleated cells each sample contained. Sequence reads were collapsed and filtered to measure the absolute abundance of every unique TCRbeta CDR3 rearrangement. For each sample, productive Simpson clonality was calculated as the square root of Simpson's diversity index across productive rearrangements. The source is immuneACCESS, and TCRdb retained only in-frame sequences with V and J called. Part of the clones is not carried over; for the studies checked, unresolved V genes explain less than half of this, and the remainder is unexplained. For V, J and clone size, that table is used; D and trimming come from the DNA. This sample has about 200,000 clones in its table, and around 90% of those were observed once. Of the sample, approximately 2.4% falls within the top ten clones.

Details on this clone: Its cognate antigen has yet to be identified. Base qualities are not at hand, and no much larger clone is one base apart.

Participants in the prospective study were enrolled through a virtual design, were aged roughly 18 to 90 years, and lived in roughly 24 United States geographic areas. In the prospective study, cohorts were assigned on the basis of participant-reported clinical history obtained from a screening survey and a study questionnaire. Recovered participants in ImmuneRACE Cohort 3 were defined by two consecutive negative NP/OP PCR tests, clearance by a healthcare professional, or resolution of symptoms. In the prospective study, mobile phlebotomists collected whole blood, serum and a nasopharyngeal or oropharyngeal swab from each participant. Prospective study participants could optionally give additional blood draws and questionnaires over an approximately 2-month period. Prospective study blood samples were shipped either frozen or at room temperature before DNA extraction. Overall results and qualifications from the work: Clinical and demographic metadata were provided uncurated, with the amount varying by source and participant.

The germline V gene (reference sequence) sets CDR1 to LNHDA and CDR2 to SQIVND. From the cysteine through the phenylalanine, the CDR3 covers 16 amino acids. Only the CDR3 DNA stays, 48 bases, in frame from base 1. Unmatched junction bases come to 5, with V trimmed by 4 bases and J by 1 base. The V and J genes are TRBV19 and TRBJ1-5; the central 9 bases match TRBD1. This TCR was sampled from a young woman who had recovered from COVID-19. Sequencing was done on a sample of PBMCs or T cells enriched from blood (not recorded which). In nucleotides, the sequence is TGTGCCAGTAGTAGAGGGACAGGGATCAGCAATCAGCCCCAGCATTTT. It specifies CASSRGTGISNQPQHF.